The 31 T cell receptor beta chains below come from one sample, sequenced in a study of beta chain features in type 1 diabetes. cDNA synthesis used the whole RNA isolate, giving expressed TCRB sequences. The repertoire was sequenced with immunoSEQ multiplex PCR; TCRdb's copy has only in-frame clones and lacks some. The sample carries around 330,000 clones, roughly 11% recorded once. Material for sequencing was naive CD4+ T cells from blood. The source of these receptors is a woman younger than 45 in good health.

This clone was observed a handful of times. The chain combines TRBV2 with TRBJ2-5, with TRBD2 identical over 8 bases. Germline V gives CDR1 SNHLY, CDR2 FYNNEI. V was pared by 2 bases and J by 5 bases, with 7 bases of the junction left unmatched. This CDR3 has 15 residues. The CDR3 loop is CASSENSAGVETQYF. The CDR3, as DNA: TGTGCCAGCAGTGAAAATTCAGCGGGAGTGGAGACCCAGTACTTC.

CDR3 sequence: CAWAGGLWTDTQYF. For the CDR3, the DNA is TGTGCCTGGGCCGGGGGGCTGTGGACAGATACGCAGTATTTT. The chain links TRBV30 to TRBJ2-3; tentative D call: TRBD2 (7 bases). The CDR3 has 14 residues. Trimming stripped 5 bases from V and 3 bases from J, with 15 bases between. CDR1 is GTSNPN, CDR2 SVGIG, per germline (reference sequence).

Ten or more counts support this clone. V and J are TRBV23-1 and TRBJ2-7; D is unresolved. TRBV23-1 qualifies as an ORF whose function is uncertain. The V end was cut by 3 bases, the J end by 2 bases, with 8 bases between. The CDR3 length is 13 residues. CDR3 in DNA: TGCGCCAGCAGTCATCGCGGAGCCTACGAGCAGTACTTC. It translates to CASSHRGAYEQYF.

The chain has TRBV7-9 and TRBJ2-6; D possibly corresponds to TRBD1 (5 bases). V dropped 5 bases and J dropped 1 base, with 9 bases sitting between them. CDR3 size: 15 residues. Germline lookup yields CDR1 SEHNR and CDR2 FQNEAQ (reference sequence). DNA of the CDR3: TGTGCCAGCAGCCTTACAGGTTCTGGGGCCAACGTCCTGACTTTC. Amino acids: CASSLTGSGANVLTF.

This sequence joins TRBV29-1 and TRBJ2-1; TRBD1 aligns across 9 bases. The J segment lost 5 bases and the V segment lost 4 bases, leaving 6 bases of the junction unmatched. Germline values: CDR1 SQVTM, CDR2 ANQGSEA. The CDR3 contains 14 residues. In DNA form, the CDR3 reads TGCAGCGTTGTAAGGGGACAGGGCGACAATGAGCAGTTCTTC. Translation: CSVVRGQGDNEQFF.

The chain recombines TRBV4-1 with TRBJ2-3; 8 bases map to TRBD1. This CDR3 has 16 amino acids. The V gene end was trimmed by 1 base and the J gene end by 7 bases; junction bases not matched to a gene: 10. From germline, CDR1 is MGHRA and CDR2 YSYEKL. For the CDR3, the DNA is TGCGCCAGCAGCCAAGCTAAGGGACAGGTTGAAAATACGCAGTATTTT. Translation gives CASSQAKGQVENTQYF.

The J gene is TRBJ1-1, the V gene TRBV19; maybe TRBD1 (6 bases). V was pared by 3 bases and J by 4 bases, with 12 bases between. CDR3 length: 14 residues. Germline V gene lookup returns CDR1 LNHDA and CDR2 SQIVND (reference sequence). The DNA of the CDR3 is TGTGCCAGTAGTATGGGGGCCTCGGGCACTGAAGCTTTCTTT. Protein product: CASSMGASGTEAFF.

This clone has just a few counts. The CDR3 protein is CATISNPPRNSSRRPNEQFF. DNA of the CDR3: TGCGCCACCATTTCCAATCCTCCCAGAAACTCTAGTCGCCGTCCCAATGAGCAGTTCTTC. The J gene is TRBJ2-1, the V gene TRBV23-1; D gene ambiguous. TRBV23-1 is flagged as an ORF with uncertain function. Trimming left V 10 bases short and J 6 bases short, with 37 bases between. This CDR3 spans 20 amino acids.

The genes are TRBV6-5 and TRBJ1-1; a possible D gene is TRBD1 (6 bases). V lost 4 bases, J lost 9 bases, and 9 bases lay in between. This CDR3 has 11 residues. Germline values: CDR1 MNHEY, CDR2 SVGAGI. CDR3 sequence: CASSSQGKAFF. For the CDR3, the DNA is TGTGCCAGCAGTTCACAGGGTAAAGCTTTCTTT.

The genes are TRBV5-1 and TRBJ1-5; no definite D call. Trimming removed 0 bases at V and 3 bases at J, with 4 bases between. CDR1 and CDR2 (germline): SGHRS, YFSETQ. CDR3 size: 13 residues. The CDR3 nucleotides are TGCGCCAGCAGCTTGGCCGTCAATCAGCCCCAGCATTTT. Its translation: CASSLAVNQPQHF.

The CDR3 is CASSVGGRGETQYF. As DNA, the CDR3 is TGTGCCAGCAGCGTAGGAGGCAGAGGAGAGACCCAGTACTTC. The chain is built from TRBV9 and TRBJ2-5; no clear D. V lost 0 bases and J 4 bases, leaving 10 bases between the germline ends. CDR3 length: 14 residues. Germline-derived CDR1 and CDR2 are SGDLS and YYNGEE.

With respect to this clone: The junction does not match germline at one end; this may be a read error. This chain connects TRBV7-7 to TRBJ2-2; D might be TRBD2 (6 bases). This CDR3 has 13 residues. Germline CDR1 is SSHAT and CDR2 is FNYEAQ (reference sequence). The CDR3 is CASRPTGAGELFF. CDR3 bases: TGTGCTAGCAGACCCACGGGGGCCGGGGAGCTGTTTTTT.

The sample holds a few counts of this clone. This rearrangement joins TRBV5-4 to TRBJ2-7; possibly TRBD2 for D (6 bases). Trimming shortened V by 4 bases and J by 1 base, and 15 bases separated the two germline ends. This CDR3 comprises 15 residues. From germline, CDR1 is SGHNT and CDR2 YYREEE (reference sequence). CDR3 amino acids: CASSQSLGGSYEQYF. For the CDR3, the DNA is TGTGCCAGCAGCCAGTCGTTGGGGGGTTCCTACGAGCAGTACTTC.

Here the CDR3 DNA reads TGTGCCAGCAGCTTGGAGTTTACGAATCAGCCCCAGCATTTT. Its protein is CASSLEFTNQPQHF. The chain recombines TRBV7-2 with TRBJ1-5; D is uncertain. Germline-derived CDR1 and CDR2 are SGHTA and FQGNSA. This CDR3 has 14 residues. Trimming stripped 3 bases from V and 4 bases from J, with 10 bases between.

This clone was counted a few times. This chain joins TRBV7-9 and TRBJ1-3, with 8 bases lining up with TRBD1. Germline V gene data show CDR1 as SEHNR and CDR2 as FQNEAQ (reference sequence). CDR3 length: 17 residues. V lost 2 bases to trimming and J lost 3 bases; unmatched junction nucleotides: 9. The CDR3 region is CASSLTPQGAGGNTIYF. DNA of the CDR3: TGTGCCAGCAGCTTAACCCCTCAGGGGGCGGGTGGAAACACCATATATTTT.

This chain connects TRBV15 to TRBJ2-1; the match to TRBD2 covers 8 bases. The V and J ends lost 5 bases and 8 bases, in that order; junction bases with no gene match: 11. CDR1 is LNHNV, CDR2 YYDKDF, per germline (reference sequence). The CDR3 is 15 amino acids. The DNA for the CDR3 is TGTGCCACCAGCCGGGGGACGGGGACTAGTGATGAGCAGTTCTTC. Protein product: CATSRGTGTSDEQFF.

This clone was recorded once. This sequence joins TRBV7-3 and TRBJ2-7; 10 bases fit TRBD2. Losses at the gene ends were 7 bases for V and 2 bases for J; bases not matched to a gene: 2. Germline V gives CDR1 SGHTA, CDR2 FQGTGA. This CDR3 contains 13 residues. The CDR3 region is CASISGRAYEQYF. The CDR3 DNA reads TGTGCCAGCATAAGCGGGAGGGCCTACGAGCAGTACTTC. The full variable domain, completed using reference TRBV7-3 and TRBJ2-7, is GAGVSQTPSNKVTEKGKYVELRCDPISGHTALYWYRQSLGQGPEFLIYFQGTGAADDSGLPNDRFFAVRPEGSVSTLKIQRTERGDSAVYLCASISGRAYEQYFGPGTRLTVT.

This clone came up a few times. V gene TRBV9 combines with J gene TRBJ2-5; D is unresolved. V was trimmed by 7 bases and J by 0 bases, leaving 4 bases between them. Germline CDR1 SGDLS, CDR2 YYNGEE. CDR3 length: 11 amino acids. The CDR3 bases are TGTGCCAGCCGGGACCAAGAGACCCAGTACTTC. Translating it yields CASRDQETQYF.

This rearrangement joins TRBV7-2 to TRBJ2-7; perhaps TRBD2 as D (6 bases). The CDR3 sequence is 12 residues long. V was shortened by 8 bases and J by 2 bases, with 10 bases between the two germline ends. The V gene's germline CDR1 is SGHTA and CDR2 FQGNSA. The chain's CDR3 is CASGGAPYEQYF. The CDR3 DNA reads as TGTGCCAGCGGAGGGGCCCCCTACGAGCAGTACTTC.

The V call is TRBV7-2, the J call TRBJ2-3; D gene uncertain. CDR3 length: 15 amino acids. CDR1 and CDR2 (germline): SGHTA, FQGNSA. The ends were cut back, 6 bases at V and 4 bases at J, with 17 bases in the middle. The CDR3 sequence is CASSPPGLSSDTQYF. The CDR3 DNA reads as TGTGCCAGCAGTCCCCCCGGGTTGAGCTCAGATACGCAGTATTTT. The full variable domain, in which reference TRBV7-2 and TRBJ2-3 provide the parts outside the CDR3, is GAGVSQSPSNKVTEKGKDVELRCDPISGHTALYWYRQSLGQGLEFLIYFQGNSAPDKSGLPSDRFSAERTGGSVSTLTIQRTQQEDSAVYLCASSPPGLSSDTQYFGPGTRLTVL.

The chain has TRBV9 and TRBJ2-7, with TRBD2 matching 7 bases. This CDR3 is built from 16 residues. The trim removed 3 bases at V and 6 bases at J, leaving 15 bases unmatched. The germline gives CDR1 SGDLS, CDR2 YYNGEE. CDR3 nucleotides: TGTGCCAGCAGCGCCCACCCTGGGGGGGAATTGGGCGAGCAGTACTTC. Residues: CASSAHPGGELGEQYF.

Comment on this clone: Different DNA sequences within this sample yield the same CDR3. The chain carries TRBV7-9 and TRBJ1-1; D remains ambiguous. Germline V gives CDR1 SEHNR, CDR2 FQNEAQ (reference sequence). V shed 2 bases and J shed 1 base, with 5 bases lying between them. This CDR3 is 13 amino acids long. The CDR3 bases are TGTGCCAGCAGCTTAACACAGAACACTGAAGCTTTCTTT. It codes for CASSLTQNTEAFF.

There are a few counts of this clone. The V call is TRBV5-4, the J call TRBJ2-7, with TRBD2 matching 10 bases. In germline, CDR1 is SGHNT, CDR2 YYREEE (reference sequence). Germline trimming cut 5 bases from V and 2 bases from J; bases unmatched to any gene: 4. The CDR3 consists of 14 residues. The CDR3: CASRQLAGPYEQYF. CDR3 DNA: TGTGCCAGCAGACAACTAGCGGGACCCTACGAGCAGTACTTC.

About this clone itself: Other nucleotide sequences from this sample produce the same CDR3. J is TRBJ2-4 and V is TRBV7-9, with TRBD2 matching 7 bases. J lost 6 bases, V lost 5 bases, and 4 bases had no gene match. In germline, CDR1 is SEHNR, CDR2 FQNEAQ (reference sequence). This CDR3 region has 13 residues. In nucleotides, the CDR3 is TGTGCCAGCAGCCCGGGGGGTGGAAACATTCAGTACTTC. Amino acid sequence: CASSPGGGNIQYF.

In DNA form, the CDR3 reads TGTGCCAGCAGCTCCGCCGGGACAGGGGACGGCTACACCTTC. Residues: CASSSAGTGDGYTF. The chain is built from TRBV13 and TRBJ1-2, with 10 bases lining up with TRBD1. V lost 4 bases, J lost 8 bases, and 7 bases stayed unmatched. The V gene's germline CDR1 is PRHDT and CDR2 FYEKMQ (reference sequence). The CDR3 is 14 amino acids.

This chain's CDR3 is CASDRVAETQYF. The CDR3 nucleotides are TGTGCCAGCGACAGGGTGGCAGAGACCCAGTACTTC. J is TRBJ2-5 and V is TRBV2; TRBD1 aligns across 7 bases. Germline V gene data show CDR1 as SNHLY and CDR2 as FYNNEI. This CDR3 has 12 amino acids. With 8 bases clipped from V and 4 bases from J, the junction kept 4 bases outside the gene matches.

The CDR3 spells CASSYRRGGELFF. Here the CDR3 DNA reads TGTGCCAGCAGTTACCGTCGAGGCGGGGAGCTGTTTTTT. The J gene is TRBJ2-2, the V gene TRBV6-5; D gene ambiguous. CDR3 length equals 13 residues. Trimming took 2 bases from V and 7 from J, leaving 8 bases between them. In germline, CDR1 is MNHEY, CDR2 SVGAGI.

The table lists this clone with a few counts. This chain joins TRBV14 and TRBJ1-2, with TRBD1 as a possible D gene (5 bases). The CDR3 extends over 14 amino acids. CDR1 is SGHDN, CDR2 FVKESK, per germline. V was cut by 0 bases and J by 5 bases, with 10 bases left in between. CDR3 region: CASSQESQGYGYTF. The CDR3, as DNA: TGTGCCAGCAGCCAAGAGTCTCAGGGATATGGCTACACCTTC. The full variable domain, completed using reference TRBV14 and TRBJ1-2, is EAGVTQFPSHSVIEKGQTVTLRCDPISGHDNLYWYRRVMGKEIKFLLHFVKESKQDESGMPNNRFLAERTGGTYSTLKVQPAELEDSGVYFCASSQESQGYGYTFGSGTRLTVV.

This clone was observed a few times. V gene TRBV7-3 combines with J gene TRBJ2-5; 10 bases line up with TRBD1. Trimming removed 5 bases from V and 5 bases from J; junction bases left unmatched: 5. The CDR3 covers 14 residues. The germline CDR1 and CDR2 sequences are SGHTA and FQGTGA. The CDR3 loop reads CASSPGQGRETQYF. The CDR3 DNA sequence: TGTGCCAGCAGCCCGGGACAGGGGAGGGAGACCCAGTACTTC.

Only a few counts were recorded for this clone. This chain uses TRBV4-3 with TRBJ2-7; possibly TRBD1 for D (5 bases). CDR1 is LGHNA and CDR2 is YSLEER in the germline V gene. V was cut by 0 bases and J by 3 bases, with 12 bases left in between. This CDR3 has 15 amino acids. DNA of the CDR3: TGCGCCAGCAGCCAAGATAGACAGTTCGGCTACGAGCAGTACTTC. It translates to CASSQDRQFGYEQYF.

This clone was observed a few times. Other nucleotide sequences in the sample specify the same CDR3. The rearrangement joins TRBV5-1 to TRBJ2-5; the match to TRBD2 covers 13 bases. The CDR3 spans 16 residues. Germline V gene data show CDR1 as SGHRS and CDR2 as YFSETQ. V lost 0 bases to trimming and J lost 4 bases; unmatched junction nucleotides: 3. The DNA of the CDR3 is TGCGCCAGCAGCTTGGGACTAGCGGGAGGACGAGAGACCCAGTACTTC. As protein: CASSLGLAGGRETQYF.